A single sample gave rise to the 3 T cell receptor beta chains below, sequenced in a study of T cell responses to AZD1222 COVID-19 vaccine. The data were produced by immunoSEQ multiplex PCR, yet TCRdb's version contains in-frame clones alone and is incomplete. The sample gives under 150,000 clones, less than 90% of which show up once; approximately 30% is in the top ten. Sequenced here: peripheral blood, sampled on day 0 of AZD1222 vaccination. The receptor set was obtained from an adult in good health.

The chain combines TRBV28 with TRBJ1-6; TRBD1 matches at 11 bases. This CDR3 contains 16 residues. J was trimmed by 14 bases and V by 3 bases; bases with no gene match: 12. Germline values: CDR1 MDHEN, CDR2 SYDVKM. The CDR3: CASSFESGTGGGSLHF. In nucleotides, the CDR3 is TGTGCCAGCAGTTTTGAATCGGGGACAGGGGGAGGATCCCTCCACTTT.

The chain is built from TRBV29-1 and TRBJ1-4; D is ambiguous. Germline V gene sequence: CDR1 SQVTM, CDR2 ANQGSEA. The V and J ends lost 4 bases and 7 bases respectively, with 13 bases between them. The CDR3 length is 13 residues. The CDR3 sequence: CSVVLGGSEKLFF. For the CDR3, the DNA is TGCAGCGTTGTCTTGGGTGGAAGTGAAAAACTGTTTTTT.

The chain links TRBV5-1 to TRBJ1-6; the D gene is possibly TRBD1 (5 bases). Deletions cut 4 bases from V and 5 bases from J, with 19 bases between. The CDR3 contains 17 residues. The V gene's germline CDR1 is SGHRS and CDR2 YFSETQ. The CDR3 loop is CASSPVDIVGNNSPLHF. The CDR3 nucleotides are TGCGCCAGCAGCCCGGTGGACATTGTAGGGAATAATTCACCCCTCCACTTT.